Included here is one T cell receptor (beta chain) sequence, with context. Its specificity is unknown. The data originate from a study of cytomegalovirus exposure and HLA in healthy donors. The wider study: The early release's HLA-typed donors yielded 65 million to 85 million unique TCRs.

Per germline, CDR1 SNHLY and CDR2 FYNNEI. V was trimmed by 7 bases and J by 6 bases, leaving 19 bases between them. The CDR3 totals 14 residues. The PCR contained 60 Vbeta and 13 Jbeta primers. Sequenced by immunoSEQ multiplex PCR; TCRdb stores in-frame clones only, minus some. Altogether roughly 100,000 clones are present, approximately 77% being singletons, with the ten largest covering 10% to 13%. Study-wide points: Cytomegalovirus-associated status was assigned to more than 150 TCR beta chains. A classifier reportedly called cytomegalovirus status with high sensitivity and specificity.

The sequence was collected from a human donor in good health. The sequencing input was PBMCs. The chain couples TRBV2 to TRBJ2-7; possible D gene TRBD1, 5 bases. DNA of the CDR3: TGTGCCAGCACCGGAACCCAACAGGTTTCCGAGCAGTACTTC. Translating it yields CASTGTQQVSEQYF.